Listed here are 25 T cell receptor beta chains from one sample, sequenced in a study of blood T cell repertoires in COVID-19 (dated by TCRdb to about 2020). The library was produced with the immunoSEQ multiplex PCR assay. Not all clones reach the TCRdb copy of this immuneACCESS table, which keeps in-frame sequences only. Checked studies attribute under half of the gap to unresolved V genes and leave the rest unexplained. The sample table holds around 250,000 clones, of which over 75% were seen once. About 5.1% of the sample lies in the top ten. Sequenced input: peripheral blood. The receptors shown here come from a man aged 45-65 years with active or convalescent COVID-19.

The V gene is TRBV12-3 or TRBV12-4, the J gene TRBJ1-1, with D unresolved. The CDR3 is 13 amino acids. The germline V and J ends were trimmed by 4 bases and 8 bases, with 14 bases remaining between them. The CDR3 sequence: CASSSSGVVEAFF. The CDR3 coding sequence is TGTGCCAGCAGTTCTAGTGGCGTGGTGGAAGCTTTCTTT.

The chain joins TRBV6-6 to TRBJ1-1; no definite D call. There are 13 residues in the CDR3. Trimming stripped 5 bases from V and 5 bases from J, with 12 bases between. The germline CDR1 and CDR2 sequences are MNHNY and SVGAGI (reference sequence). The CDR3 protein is CASSLTIETEAFF. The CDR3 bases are TGTGCCAGCAGTCTCACCATAGAAACTGAAGCTTTCTTT.

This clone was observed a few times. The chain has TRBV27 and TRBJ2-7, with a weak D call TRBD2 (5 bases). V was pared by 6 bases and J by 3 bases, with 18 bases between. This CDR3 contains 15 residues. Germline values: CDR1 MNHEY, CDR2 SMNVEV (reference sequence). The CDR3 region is CASRAISGTDYEQYF. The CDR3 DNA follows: TGTGCCAGCAGGGCCATCAGCGGAACCGACTACGAGCAGTACTTC.

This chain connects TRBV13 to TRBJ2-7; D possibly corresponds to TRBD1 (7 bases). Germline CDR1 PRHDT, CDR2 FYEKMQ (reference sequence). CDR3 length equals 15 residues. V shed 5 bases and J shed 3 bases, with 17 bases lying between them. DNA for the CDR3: TGTGCCAGCAGCCCCAGGGGGGACGGAAACTACGAGCAGTACTTC. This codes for CASSPRGDGNYEQYF.

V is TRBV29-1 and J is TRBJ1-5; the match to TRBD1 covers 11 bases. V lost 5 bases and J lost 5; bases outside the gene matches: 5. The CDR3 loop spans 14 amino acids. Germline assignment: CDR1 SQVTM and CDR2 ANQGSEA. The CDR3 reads CSVRTGGDDQPQHF. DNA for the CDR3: TGCAGCGTTAGGACAGGGGGCGACGATCAGCCCCAGCATTTT.

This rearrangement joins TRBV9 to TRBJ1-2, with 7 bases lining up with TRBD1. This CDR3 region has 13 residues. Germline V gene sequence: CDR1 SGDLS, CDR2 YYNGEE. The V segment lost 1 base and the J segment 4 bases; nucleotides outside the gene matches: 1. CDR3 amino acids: CASSVQGVYGYTF. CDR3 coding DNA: TGTGCCAGCAGCGTACAGGGGGTCTATGGCTACACCTTC.

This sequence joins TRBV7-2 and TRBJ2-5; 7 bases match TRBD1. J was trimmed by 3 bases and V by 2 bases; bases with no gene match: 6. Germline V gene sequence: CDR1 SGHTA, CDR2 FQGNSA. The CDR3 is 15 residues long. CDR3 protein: CASSLRRDSEETQYF. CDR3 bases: TGTGCCAGCAGCTTACGTCGGGACAGCGAAGAGACCCAGTACTTC.

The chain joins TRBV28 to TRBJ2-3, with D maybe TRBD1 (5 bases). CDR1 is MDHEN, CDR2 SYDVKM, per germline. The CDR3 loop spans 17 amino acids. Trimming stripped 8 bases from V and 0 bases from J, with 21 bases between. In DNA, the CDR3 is TGTGCCAGCCCACCCTCAAAAACTGCAGGGAGCACAGATACGCAGTATTTT. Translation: CASPPSKTAGSTDTQYF. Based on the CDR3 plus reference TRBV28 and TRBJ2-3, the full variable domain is DVKVTQSSRYLVKRTGEKVFLECVQDMDHENMFWYRQDPGLGLRLIYFSYDVKMKEKGDIPEGYSVSREKKERFSLILESASTNQTSMYLCASPPSKTAGSTDTQYFGPGTRLTVL.

The CDR3 DNA sequence: TGTGCCACCAGAACTGGACTAGCGGGAATTGGGACCGGGGAGCTGTTTTTT. It translates to CATRTGLAGIGTGELFF. This chain uses TRBV15 with TRBJ2-2, with 12 bases fitting TRBD2. Unmatched junction bases numbered 10, after V lost 6 bases and J lost 5 bases. The germline V gene encodes CDR1 LNHNV and CDR2 YYDKDF (reference sequence). The CDR3 is made up of 17 amino acids.

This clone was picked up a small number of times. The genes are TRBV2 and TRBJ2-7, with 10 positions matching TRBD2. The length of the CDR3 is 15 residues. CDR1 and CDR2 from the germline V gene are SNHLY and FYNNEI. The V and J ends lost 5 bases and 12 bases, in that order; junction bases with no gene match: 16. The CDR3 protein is CASSSGTSARNRLYF. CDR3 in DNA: TGTGCCAGCAGTTCCGGGACTAGCGCCCGGAATCGGTTGTACTTC. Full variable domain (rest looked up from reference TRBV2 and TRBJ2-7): EPEVTQTPSHQVTQMGQEVILRCVPISNHLYFYWYRQILGQKVEFLVSFYNNEISEKSEIFDDQFSVERPDGSNFTLKIRSTKLEDSAMYFCASSSGTSARNRLYFGPGTRLTVT.

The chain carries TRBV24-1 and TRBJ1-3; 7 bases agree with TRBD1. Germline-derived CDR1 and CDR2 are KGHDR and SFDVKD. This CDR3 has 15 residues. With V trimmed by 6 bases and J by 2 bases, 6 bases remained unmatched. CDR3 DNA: TGTGCCACCAGTTCTGCAGGGGGACCTGGAAACACCATATATTTT. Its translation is CATSSAGGPGNTIYF.

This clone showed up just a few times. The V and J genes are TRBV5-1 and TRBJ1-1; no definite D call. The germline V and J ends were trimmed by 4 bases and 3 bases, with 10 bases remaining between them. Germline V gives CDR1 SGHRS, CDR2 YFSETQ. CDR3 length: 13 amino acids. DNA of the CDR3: TGCGCCAGCAGCAAGCCTGCGGACACTGAAGCTTTCTTT. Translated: CASSKPADTEAFF.

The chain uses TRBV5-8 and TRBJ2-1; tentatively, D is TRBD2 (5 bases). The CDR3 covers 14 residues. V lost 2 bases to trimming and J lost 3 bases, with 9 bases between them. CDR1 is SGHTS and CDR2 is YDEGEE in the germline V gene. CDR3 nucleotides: TGTGCCAGCAGCTTCGGACTGATCTACAATGAGCAGTTCTTC. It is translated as CASSFGLIYNEQFF.

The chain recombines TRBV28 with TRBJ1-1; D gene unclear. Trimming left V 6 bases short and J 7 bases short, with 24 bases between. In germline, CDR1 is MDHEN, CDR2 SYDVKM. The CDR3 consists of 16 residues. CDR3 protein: CASSGQTARGGVEAFF. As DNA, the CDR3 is TGTGCCAGCAGCGGGCAGACCGCACGGGGTGGAGTTGAAGCTTTCTTT.

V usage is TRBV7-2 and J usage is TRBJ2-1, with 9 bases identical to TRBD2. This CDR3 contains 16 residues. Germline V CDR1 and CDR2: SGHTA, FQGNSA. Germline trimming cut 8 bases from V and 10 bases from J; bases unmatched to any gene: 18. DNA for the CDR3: TGTGCCAGCGCCTCGGGGAGTAGCGGGAGTGGTCGAGAGCAGTTCTTC. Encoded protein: CASASGSSGSGREQFF. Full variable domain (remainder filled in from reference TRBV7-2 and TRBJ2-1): GAGVSQSPSNKVTEKGKDVELRCDPISGHTALYWYRQSLGQGLEFLIYFQGNSAPDKSGLPSDRFSAERTGGSVSTLTIQRTQQEDSAVYLCASASGSSGSGREQFFGPGTRLTVL.

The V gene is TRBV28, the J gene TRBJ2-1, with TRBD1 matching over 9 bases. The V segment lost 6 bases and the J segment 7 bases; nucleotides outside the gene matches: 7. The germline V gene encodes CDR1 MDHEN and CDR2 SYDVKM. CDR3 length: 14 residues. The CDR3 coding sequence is TGTGCCAGCAGGGGACAGGGACGAGGGAATGAGCAGTTCTTC. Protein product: CASRGQGRGNEQFF.

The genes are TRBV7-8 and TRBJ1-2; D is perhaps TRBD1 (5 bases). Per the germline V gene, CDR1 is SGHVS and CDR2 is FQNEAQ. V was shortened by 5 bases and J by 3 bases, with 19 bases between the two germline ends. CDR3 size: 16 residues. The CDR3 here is CASSPRWGRSDYGYTF. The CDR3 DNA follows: TGTGCCAGCAGCCCACGGTGGGGCAGGTCCGACTATGGCTACACCTTC.

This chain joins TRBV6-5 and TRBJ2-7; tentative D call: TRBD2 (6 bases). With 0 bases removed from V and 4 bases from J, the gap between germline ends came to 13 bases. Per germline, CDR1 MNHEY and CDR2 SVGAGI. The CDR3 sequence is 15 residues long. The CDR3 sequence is CASSYSTGVGYEQYF. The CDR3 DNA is TGTGCCAGCAGTTACTCGACGGGAGTCGGTTACGAGCAGTACTTC.

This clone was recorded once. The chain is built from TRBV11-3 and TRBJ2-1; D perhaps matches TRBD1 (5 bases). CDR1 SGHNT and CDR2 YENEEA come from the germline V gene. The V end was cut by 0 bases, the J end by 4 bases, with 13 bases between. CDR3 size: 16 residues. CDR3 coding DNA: TGTGCCAGCAGCTTAGAGGGGCGAGAACCTTACAATGAGCAGTTCTTC. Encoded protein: CASSLEGREPYNEQFF. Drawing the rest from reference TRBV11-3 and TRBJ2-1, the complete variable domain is EAGVVQSPRYKIIEKKQPVAFWCNPISGHNTLYWYLQNLGQGPELLIRYENEEAVDDSQLPKDRFSAERLKGVDSTLKIQPAELGDSAVYLCASSLEGREPYNEQFFGPGTRLTVL.

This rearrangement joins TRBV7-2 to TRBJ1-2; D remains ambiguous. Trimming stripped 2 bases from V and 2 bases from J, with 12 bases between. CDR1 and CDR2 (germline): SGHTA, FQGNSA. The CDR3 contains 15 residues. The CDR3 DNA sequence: TGTGCCAGCAGCTTAAGTATCAACCAGAACTATGGCTACACCTTC. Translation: CASSLSINQNYGYTF.

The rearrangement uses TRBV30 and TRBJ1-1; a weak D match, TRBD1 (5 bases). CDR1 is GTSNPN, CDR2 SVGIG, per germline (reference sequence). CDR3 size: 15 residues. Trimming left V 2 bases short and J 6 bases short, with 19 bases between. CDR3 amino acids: CAWSTPGQGAPEAFF. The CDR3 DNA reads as TGTGCCTGGAGTACCCCGGGCCAAGGGGCCCCTGAAGCTTTCTTT.

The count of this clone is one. The CDR3 loop is CASRTSWRAGTDTQYF. The CDR3 region has the DNA TGTGCCAGCAGGACTAGCTGGCGGGCCGGCACAGATACGCAGTATTTT. The chain combines TRBV7-8 with TRBJ2-3, with TRBD2 matching 7 bases. The CDR3 is 16 residues long. The J segment lost 1 base and the V segment lost 6 bases, leaving 10 bases of the junction unmatched. Germline-derived CDR1 and CDR2 are SGHVS and FQNEAQ.

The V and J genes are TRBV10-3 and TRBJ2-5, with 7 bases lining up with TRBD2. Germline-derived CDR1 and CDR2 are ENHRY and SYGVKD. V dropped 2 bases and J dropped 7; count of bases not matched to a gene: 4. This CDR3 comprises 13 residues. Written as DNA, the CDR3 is TGTGCCATCAGTGAGATGAGGGAGGGGACCCAGTACTTC. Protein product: CAISEMREGTQYF.

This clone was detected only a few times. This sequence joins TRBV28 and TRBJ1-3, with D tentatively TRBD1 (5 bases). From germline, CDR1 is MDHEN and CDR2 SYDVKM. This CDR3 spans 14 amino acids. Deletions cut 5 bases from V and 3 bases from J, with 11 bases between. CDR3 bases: TGTGCCAGCAGTAGACAGAACTTTGGAAACACCATATATTTT. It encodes CASSRQNFGNTIYF.

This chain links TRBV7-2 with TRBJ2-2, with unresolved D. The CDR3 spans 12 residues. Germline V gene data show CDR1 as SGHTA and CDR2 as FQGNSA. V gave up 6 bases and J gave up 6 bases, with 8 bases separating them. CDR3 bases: TGTGCCAGCAGACGAGGTGCCGGGGAGCTGTTTTTT. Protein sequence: CASRRGAGELFF.